Listed below are T cell receptor beta chains from one sample, sequenced in a study of cytomegalovirus exposure and HLA in healthy donors. Only in-frame clones appear in the TCRdb table, and some are missing; sequencing was by immunoSEQ multiplex PCR. This repertoire shows around 150,000 clones, 80% to 90% found once; its top ten account for 3.5% to 5.5%. The source material was PBMCs. Receptors originate from a woman in her thirties or forties in good health and CMV-seropositive. Both conserved end residues are part of each CDR3. Each record gives: J gene, V gene, D gene, CDR3 length, clone size, CDR3 DNA, CDR3 protein. D genes are given only for firm matches. Size is stated for part of the rows, as once, few or many counts, or as a class when the clone is expanded.

TRBJ2-7 TRBV27 TRBD2 14 - TGTGCCAGCAGTGAAGCGGGAGGGGGCTACGAGCAGTACTTC CASSEAGGGYEQYF
TRBJ2-7 TRBV23-1 TRBD2 17 - TGCGCCACTCCGACTAGCGGGAGGGACCTTGATGCCTACGAGCAGTACTTC CATPTSGRDLDAYEQYF
TRBJ2-7 TRBV5-5 TRBD2 16 - TGTGCCAGCAGCGCCGGGACTAGCGGGATTTCCTACGAGCAGTACTTC CASSAGTSGISYEQYF
TRBJ1-3 TRBV5-1 - 14 once TGCGCCGCAGCCGAGGGGGGGCACTTGAACACCATATATTTT CAAAEGGHLNTIYF
TRBJ1-3 TRBV7-6 TRBD1 14 - TGTGCCAGCAGCTTAGTAGGACAGGGGAACACCATATATTTT CASSLVGQGNTIYF
TRBJ1-4 TRBV4-1 - 16 few TGCGCCAGCAGCCAAGCTGCGTCCAGGGCGAGTGAAAAACTGTTTTTT CASSQAASRASEKLFF
TRBJ2-1 TRBV5-4 - 12 - TGTGCCAGCAGCTTGATCTCTGATGAGCAGTTCTTC CASSLISDEQFF
TRBJ2-5 TRBV7-2 TRBD1 13 - TGTGCCAGCAGCTTACAGGGGGCGGTCACCCAGTACTTC CASSLQGAVTQYF
TRBJ2-3 TRBV7-2 - 16 once TGTGCCAGCAGCTTAACGAGCGGTCGTCCTACAGATACGCAGTATTTT CASSLTSGRPTDTQYF
TRBJ1-2 TRBV5-4 TRBD1 14 - TGTGCCAGCACCCTAGGTCGGGACAGCTATGGCTACACCTTC CASTLGRDSYGYTF
TRBJ1-1 TRBV19 TRBD1 13 - TGTGCCACCAAGACAGGGGAAGGCACTGAAGCTTTCTTT CATKTGEGTEAFF
TRBJ2-1 TRBV18 TRBD2 15 - TGTGCCAGCTCACCCGGACTAGCGGGATACAATGAGCAGTTCTTC CASSPGLAGYNEQFF
TRBJ1-3 TRBV6-1 - 14 - TGTGCCAGCAGTGCCGCGAGTACTGGAAACACCATATATTTT CASSAASTGNTIYF
TRBJ2-3 TRBV7-2 TRBD1 14 few TGTGCCAGCAGCACAAGACAGGGAACTACTACGCAGTATTTT CASSTRQGTTTQYF
TRBJ2-2 TRBV4-1 TRBD2 17 - TGCGCCAGCAGCCAAGATCGGTGGGAGGGGAACACCGGGGAGCTGTTTTTT CASSQDRWEGNTGELFF
TRBJ2-1 TRBV18 TRBD1 15 - TGTGCCAGCTCGGCCGGGACAGAGAGCTACAATGAGCAGTTCTTC CASSAGTESYNEQFF
TRBJ2-1 TRBV9 TRBD2 14 once TGTGCCAGCAGCGTAGGCGGGGGGGACAATGAGCAGTTCTTC CASSVGGGDNEQFF
TRBJ2-7 TRBV7-2 - 14 - TGTGCCAGCAGCTTAGACGGGTCCCCCTACGAGCAGTACTTC CASSLDGSPYEQYF
TRBJ1-3 TRBV9 - 16 - TGTGCCAGCAGCGAAGGCAGAGGGTTGTCGGGAAACACCATATATTTT CASSEGRGLSGNTIYF
TRBJ1-1 TRBV7-2 - 15 - TGTGCCAGCAGCTTTTTGTCAGGGATGAACACTGAAGCTTTCTTT CASSFLSGMNTEAFF
TRBJ1-2 TRBV4-1 - 13 - TGCGCCAGCAGCCAAGTGGGGGGCTATGGCTACACCTTC CASSQVGGYGYTF
TRBJ2-7 TRBV27 - 13 - TGTGCCAGCAGTTTATCGAGACAGCCTGAGCAGTACTTC CASSLSRQPEQYF
TRBJ1-1 TRBV29-1 - 13 - TGCAGCGTTCACGCAGGAGGGAACACTGAAGCTTTCTTT CSVHAGGNTEAFF
TRBJ1-2 TRBV7-6 TRBD1 14 - TGTGCCAGCAGCCGTATGGGACAGAACTATGGCTACACCTTC CASSRMGQNYGYTF
TRBJ1-5 TRBV30 TRBD1 14 - TGTGCCTGGAACCAGAGGGGGCGAAATCAGCCCCAGCATTTT CAWNQRGRNQPQHF
TRBJ1-2 TRBV27 TRBD1 16 few TGTGCCAGCAGTCACCAGGGGGTCGCGTCTAACTATGGCTACACCTTC CASSHQGVASNYGYTF